This T cell receptor beta chain came from a study of CXCR3-negative and CXCR3-positive naive CD8 T cells. This CDR3 is 14 amino acids long. With UMI labels, 5' RACE was used to prepare the TRB cDNA libraries. Following a re-call of the 5' RACE reads, TCRdb has one entry per CDR3 protein and lacks DNA. Its clone listing holds roughly 26,000 distinct CDR3 sequences. This clonotype was sampled from a human donor in good health. Some clones in this sample may be carry-over from other donors' samples. The chain employs TRBV12-3 or TRBV12-4 and TRBJ1-2; TCRdb lists TRBD1, though no DNA is available to test this call. Sample: naive CXCR3- CD8+ T cells from blood. Subset denoted: CD45RO-CCR7+CD27+CD95- naive CD8+ T cells lacking CXCR3 (TNR3-). This CDR3 reads CASSWGTGDYGYTF.